This T cell receptor beta chain stems from a study of OX40 agonist ivuxolimab in advanced cancers. About the research overall: The dose-escalation cohort was around 83% male, with a mean age of around 54 years, ranging about 20 to 85.

TCRdb's copy holds only in-frame clones and misses some; the assay was immunoSEQ multiplex PCR. The sample holds under 25,000 clones, 86% seen once. With V trimmed by 8 bases and J by 3 bases, 9 bases remained unmatched. There are 14 residues in the CDR3. Per germline, CDR1 MNHEY and CDR2 SVGAGI. The chain employs TRBV6-5 and TRBJ2-7, with 8 bases identical to TRBD1. The input for sequencing was CD4+ or CD8+ T cells sorted from blood, taken in a trial of the OX40 agonist ivuxolimab. The sequence derives from an adult with an advanced solid tumor such as melanoma, head and neck, liver or kidney cancer. The CDR3 DNA follows: TGTGCCAGCCGACCGGGACAGGTCAACTACGAGCAGTACTTC. Its translation is CASRPGQVNYEQYF.